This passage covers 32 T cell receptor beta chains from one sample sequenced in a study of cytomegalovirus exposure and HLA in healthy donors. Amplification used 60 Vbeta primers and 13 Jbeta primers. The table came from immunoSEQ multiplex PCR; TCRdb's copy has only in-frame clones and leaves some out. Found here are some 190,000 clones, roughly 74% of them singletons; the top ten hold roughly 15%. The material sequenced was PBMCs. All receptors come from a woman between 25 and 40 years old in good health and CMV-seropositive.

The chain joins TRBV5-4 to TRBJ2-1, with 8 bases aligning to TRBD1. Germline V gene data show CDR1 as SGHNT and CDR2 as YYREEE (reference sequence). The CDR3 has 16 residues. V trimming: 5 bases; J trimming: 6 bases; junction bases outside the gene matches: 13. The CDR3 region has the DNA TGTGCCAGCAGAAACGACAGGGGTGAATTTGTCAATGAGCAGTTCTTC. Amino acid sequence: CASRNDRGEFVNEQFF.

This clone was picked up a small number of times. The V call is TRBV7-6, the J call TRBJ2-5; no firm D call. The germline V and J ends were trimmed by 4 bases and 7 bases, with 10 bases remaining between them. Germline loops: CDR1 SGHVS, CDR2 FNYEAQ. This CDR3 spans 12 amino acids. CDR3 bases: TGTGCCAGCAGCTCCCCCCCGGGGACCCAGTACTTC. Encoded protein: CASSSPPGTQYF.

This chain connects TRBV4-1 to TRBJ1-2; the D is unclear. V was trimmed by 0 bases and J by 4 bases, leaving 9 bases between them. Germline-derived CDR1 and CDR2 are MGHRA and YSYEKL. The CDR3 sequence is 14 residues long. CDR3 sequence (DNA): TGCGCCAGCAGCCAAGAACTGGGAGTCTATGGCTACACCTTC. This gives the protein CASSQELGVYGYTF.

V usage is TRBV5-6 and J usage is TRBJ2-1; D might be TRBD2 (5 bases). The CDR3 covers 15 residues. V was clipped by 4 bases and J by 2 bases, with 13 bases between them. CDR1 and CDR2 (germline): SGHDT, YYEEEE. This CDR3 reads CASSPSFGAYNEQFF. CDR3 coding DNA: TGTGCCAGCAGCCCAAGCTTCGGGGCCTACAATGAGCAGTTCTTC.

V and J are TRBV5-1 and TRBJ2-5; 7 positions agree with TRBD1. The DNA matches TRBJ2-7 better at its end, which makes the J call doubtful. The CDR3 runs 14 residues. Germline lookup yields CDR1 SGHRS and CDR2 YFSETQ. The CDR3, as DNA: TGCGCCAGCAGCTTCACAGGGGTTAGCGACGAGCAGTACTTC. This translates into CASSFTGVSDEQYF.

CDR3 in amino acids: CASSLGRGSRQYF. The CDR3 bases are TGTGCCAGCAGTTTAGGGAGGGGATCACGGCAGTACTTC. The chain links TRBV28 to TRBJ2-7, with 7 bases matching TRBD2. Germline V gene sequence: CDR1 MDHEN, CDR2 SYDVKM. J lost 9 bases, V lost 2 bases, and 7 bases had no gene match. The CDR3 consists of 13 residues.

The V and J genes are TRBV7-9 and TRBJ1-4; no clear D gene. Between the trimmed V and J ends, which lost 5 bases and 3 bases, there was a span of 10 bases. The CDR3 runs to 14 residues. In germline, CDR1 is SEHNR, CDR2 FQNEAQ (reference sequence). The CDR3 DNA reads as TGTGCCAGCAGCCCTAGACTGGCTAATGAAAAACTGTTTTTT. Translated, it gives CASSPRLANEKLFF.

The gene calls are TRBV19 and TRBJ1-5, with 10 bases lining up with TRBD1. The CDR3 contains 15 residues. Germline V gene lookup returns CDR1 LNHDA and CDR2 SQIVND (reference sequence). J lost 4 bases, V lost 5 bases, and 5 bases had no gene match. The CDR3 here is CASSPGTGVNQPQHF. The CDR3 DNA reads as TGTGCCAGTAGTCCGGGGACAGGGGTAAATCAGCCCCAGCATTTT.

Here the CDR3 DNA reads TGTGCCAGCAGTTACAACAGTTATAATTCACCCCTCCACTTT. Protein sequence: CASSYNSYNSPLHF. V gene TRBV6-5 combines with J gene TRBJ1-6; D ambiguous. Germline values: CDR1 MNHEY, CDR2 SVGAGI. Trimming took 2 bases from V and 4 from J, leaving 6 bases between them. The CDR3 consists of 14 residues.

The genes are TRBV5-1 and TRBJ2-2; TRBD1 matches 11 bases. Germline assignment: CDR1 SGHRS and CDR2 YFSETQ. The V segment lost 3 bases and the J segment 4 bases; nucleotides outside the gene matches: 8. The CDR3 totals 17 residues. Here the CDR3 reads CASSSSGTGGSTGELFF. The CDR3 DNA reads TGCGCCAGCAGCTCCTCCGGGACAGGGGGGAGCACCGGGGAGCTGTTTTTT.

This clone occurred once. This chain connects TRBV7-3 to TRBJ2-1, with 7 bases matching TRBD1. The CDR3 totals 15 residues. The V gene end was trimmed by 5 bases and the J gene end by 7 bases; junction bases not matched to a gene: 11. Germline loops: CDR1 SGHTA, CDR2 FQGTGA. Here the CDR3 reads CASSPTDNRGNEQFF. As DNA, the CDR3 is TGTGCCAGCAGCCCTACCGACAACAGGGGAAATGAGCAGTTCTTC.

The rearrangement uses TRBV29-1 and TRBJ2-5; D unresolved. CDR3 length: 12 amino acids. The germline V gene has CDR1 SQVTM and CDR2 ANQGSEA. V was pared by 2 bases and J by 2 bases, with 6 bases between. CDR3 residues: CSVESEQETQYF. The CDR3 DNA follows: TGCAGCGTTGAATCCGAGCAAGAGACCCAGTACTTC.

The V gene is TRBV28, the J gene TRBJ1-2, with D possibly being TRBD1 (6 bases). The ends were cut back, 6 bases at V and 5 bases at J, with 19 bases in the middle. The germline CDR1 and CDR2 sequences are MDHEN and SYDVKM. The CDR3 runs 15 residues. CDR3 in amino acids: CASRRRGGGYYGYTF. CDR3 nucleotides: TGTGCCAGCAGACGACGGGGAGGGGGGTATTATGGCTACACCTTC.

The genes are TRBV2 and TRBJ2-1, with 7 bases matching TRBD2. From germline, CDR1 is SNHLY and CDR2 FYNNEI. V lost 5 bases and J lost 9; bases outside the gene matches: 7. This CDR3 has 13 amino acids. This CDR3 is CASSKGTISEQFF. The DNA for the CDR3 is TGTGCCAGCAGTAAAGGGACTATCAGTGAGCAGTTCTTC.

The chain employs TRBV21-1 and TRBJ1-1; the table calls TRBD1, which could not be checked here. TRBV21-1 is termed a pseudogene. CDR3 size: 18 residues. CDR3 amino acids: CASSKALSPRQDLTEAFF. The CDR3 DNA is TGTGCCAGCAGCAAAGCGCTTTCCCCGAGACAGGATCTAACTGAAGCTTTCTTT.

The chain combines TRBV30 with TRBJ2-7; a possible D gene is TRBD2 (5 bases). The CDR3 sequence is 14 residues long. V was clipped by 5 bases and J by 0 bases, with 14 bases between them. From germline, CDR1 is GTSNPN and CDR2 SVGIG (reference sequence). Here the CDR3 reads CAWSSFSGSYEQYF. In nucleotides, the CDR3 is TGTGCCTGGTCTTCCTTCAGCGGCTCCTACGAGCAGTACTTC. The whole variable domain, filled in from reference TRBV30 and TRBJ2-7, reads SQTIHQWPATLVQPVGSPLSLECTVEGTSNPNLYWYRQAAGRGLQLLFYSVGIGQISSEVPQNLSASRPQDRQFILSSKKLLLSDSGFYLCAWSSFSGSYEQYFGPGTRLTVT.

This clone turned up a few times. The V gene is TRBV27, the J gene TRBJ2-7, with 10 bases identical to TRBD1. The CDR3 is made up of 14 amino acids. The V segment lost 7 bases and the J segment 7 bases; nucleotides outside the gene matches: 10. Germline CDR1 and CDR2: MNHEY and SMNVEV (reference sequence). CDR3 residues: CASTQTGGTGEQYF. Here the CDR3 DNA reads TGTGCCAGCACCCAGACAGGGGGCACAGGTGAGCAGTACTTC.

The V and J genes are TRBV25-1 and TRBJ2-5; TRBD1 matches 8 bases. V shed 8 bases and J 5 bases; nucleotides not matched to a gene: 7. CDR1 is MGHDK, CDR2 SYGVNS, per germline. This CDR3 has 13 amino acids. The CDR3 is CASSGQVLETQYF. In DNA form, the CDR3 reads TGTGCCAGCTCGGGACAGGTCCTGGAGACCCAGTACTTC. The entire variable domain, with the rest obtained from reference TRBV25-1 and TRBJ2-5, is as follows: EADIYQTPRYLVIGTGKKITLECSQTMGHDKMYWYQQDPGMELHLIHYSYGVNSTEKGDLSSESTVSRIRTEHFPLTLESARPSHTSQYLCASSGQVLETQYFGPGTRLLVL.

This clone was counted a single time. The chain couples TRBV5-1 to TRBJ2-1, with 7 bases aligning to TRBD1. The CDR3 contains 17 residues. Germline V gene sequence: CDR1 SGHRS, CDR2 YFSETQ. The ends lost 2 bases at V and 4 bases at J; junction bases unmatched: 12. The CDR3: CASSLYPGQRGYNEQFF. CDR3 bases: TGCGCCAGCAGCTTATATCCGGGACAGAGGGGTTACAATGAGCAGTTCTTC.

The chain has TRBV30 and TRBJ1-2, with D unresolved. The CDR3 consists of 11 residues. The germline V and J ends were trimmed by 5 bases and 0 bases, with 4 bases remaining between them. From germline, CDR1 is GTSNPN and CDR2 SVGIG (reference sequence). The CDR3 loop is CAWSTNYGYTF. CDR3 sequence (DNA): TGTGCCTGGTCAACTAACTATGGCTACACCTTC.

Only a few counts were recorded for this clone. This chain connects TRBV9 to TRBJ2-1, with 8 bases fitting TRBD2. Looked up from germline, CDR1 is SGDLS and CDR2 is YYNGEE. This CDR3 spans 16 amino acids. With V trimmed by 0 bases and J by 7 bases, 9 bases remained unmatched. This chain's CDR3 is CASSVDNRGGWNEQFF. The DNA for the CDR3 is TGTGCCAGCAGCGTAGATAACCGGGGGGGGTGGAATGAGCAGTTCTTC.

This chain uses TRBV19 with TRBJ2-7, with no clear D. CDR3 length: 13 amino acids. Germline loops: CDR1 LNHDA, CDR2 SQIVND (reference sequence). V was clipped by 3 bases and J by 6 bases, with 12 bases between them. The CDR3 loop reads CASSMSEHSEQYF. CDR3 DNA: TGTGCCAGTAGTATGTCCGAACACAGCGAGCAGTACTTC.

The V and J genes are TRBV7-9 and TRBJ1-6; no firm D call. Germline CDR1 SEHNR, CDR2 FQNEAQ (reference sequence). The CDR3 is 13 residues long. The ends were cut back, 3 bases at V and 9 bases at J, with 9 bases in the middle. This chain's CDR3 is CASSFLAGSPLHF. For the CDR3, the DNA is TGTGCCAGCAGCTTTCTCGCGGGTTCACCCCTCCACTTT.

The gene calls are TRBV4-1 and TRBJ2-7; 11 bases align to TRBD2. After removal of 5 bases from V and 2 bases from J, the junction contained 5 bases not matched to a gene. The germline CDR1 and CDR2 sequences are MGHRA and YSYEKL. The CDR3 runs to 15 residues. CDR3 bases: TGCGCCAGCAGCGCTAGCGGGGGGTTCACCTACGAGCAGTACTTC. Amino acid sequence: CASSASGGFTYEQYF.

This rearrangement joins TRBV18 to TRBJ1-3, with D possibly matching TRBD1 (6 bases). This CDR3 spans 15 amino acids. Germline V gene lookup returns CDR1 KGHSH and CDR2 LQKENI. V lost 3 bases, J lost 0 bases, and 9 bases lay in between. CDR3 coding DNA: TGTGCCAGCTCACCCAGGGACACCTCTGGAAACACCATATATTTT. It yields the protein CASSPRDTSGNTIYF.

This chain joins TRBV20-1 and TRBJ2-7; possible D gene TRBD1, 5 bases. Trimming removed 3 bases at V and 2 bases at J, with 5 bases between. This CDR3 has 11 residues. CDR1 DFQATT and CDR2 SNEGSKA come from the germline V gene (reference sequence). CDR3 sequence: CSASRAYEQYF. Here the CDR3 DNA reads TGCAGTGCTAGCAGGGCCTACGAGCAGTACTTC.

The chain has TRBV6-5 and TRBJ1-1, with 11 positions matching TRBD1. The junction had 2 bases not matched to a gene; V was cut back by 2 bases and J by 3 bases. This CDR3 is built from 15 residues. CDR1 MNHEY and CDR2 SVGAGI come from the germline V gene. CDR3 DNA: TGTGCCAGCAGTTACGGGACAGGGGGTGACACTGAAGCTTTCTTT. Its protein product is CASSYGTGGDTEAFF.

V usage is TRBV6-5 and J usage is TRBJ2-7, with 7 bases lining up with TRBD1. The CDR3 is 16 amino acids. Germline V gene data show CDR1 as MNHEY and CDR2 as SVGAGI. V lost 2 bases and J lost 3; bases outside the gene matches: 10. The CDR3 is CASSYNLPGQHYEQYF. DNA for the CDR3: TGTGCCAGCAGTTACAATCTCCCGGGACAGCACTACGAGCAGTACTTC.

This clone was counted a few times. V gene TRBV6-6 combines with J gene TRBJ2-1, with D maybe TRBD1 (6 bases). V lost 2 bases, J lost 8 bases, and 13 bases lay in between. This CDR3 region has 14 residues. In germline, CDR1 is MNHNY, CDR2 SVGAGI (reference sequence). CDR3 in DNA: TGTGCCAGCAGTTACGGGGGCAAAATCGATGAGCAGTTCTTC. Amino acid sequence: CASSYGGKIDEQFF.

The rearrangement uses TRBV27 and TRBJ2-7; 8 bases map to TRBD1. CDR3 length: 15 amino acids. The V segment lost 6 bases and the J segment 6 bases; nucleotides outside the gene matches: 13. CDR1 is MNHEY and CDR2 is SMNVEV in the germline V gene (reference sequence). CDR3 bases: TGTGCCAGCAGCCCGGACAGGGCACCTCTATCCGAGCAGTACTTC. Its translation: CASSPDRAPLSEQYF.

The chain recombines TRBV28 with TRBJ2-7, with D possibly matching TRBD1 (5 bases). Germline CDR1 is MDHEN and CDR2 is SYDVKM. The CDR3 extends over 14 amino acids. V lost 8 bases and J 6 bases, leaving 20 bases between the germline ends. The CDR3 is CASGTPGQGSEQYF. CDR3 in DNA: TGTGCCAGCGGAACCCCCGGGCAGGGCAGCGAGCAGTACTTC.

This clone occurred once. The DNA for the CDR3 is TGTGCCAGCAGCACCGTTACAGGGGCGAACACCGGGGAGCTGTTTTTT. It translates to CASSTVTGANTGELFF. The gene calls are TRBV5-4 and TRBJ2-2, with TRBD1 matching 7 bases. CDR3 length: 16 amino acids. Per the germline V gene, CDR1 is SGHNT and CDR2 is YYREEE (reference sequence). Trimming took 4 bases from V and 0 from J; bases not matched to a gene: 6.